This record covers a single T cell receptor beta chain. What it binds is unknown. These data originate in a study of blood T cells in healthy people across ages. Study details: Every two T cells gave about one barcoded beta molecule via template switching.

Overall study results and limits: CMV status of donors was not determined, possibly confounding expanded clonotype changes. In older individuals, TCR beta diversity per million T cells was lower, falling roughly linearly with age.

The germline V gene encodes CDR1 SNHLY and CDR2 FYNNEI. Trimming stripped 4 bases from V and 6 bases from J, with 7 bases between. CDR3 length: 13 residues. Primed by a sample-barcoded 5' primer and a J-beta primer mix, a second PCR proceeded for 7 to 11 cycles. Via MiXCR, TCRdb re-called the 5' RACE reads, giving one row per CDR3 protein. The table lists hundreds of thousands of distinct CDR3 sequences, around a fifth of them singletons. The sequenced sample consisted of blood. This chain connects TRBV2 to TRBJ1-6; D unresolved. The TCR comes from a man in his 70s in good health. The CDR3 DNA reads TGTGCCAGCAGTGCAGAGGGTAATTCACCCCTCCACTTT. Its translation is CASSAEGNSPLHF.